The 4 T cell receptor beta chains reported below all come from one sample, sequenced in a study of T cells in tuberculosis. The data were produced by immunoSEQ multiplex PCR, yet TCRdb's version contains in-frame clones alone and is incomplete. The repertoire includes 25,000 to 30,000 clones, just over 90% of them detected once, and around 4.9% sits in the top ten. Sequenced material: PBMCs. These receptors were collected from a donor aged 10 to 29 with latent tuberculosis or without tuberculosis infection.

The chain joins TRBV19 to TRBJ2-3; 9 bases align to TRBD2. V lost 7 bases and J lost 1; bases outside the gene matches: 3. CDR3 length: 14 amino acids. Germline CDR1 is LNHDA and CDR2 is SQIVND (reference sequence). The CDR3 loop is CASTERGGTDTQYF. The CDR3 DNA follows: TGTGCCAGTACGGAGCGGGGGGGCACAGATACGCAGTATTTT.

The chain couples TRBV7-8 to TRBJ2-7; 7 nucleotides align to TRBD2. The germline CDR1 and CDR2 sequences are SGHVS and FQNEAQ. V lost 8 bases and J lost 2; bases outside the gene matches: 6. The length of the CDR3 is 13 residues. In DNA, the CDR3 is TGTGCCAGCCGAGCGGGGAGGACCTACGAGCAGTACTTC. Translation gives CASRAGRTYEQYF. Drawing the rest from reference TRBV7-8 and TRBJ2-7, the complete variable domain is GAGVSQSPRYKVAKRGQDVALRCDPISGHVSLFWYQQALGQGPEFLTYFQNEAQLDKSGLPSDRFFAERPEGSVSTLKIQRTQQEDSAVYLCASRAGRTYEQYFGPGTRLTVT.

J is TRBJ2-7 and V is TRBV6-1, with TRBD1 matching 8 bases. CDR3 length: 14 residues. Losses at the gene ends were 2 bases for V and 5 bases for J; bases not matched to a gene: 5. Germline V gives CDR1 MNHNS, CDR2 SASEGT. CDR3 loop: CASSEWTGWDEQYF. The CDR3 region has the DNA TGTGCCAGCAGTGAATGGACAGGGTGGGACGAGCAGTACTTC.

The chain employs TRBV7-3 and TRBJ2-1; D call uncertain. CDR1 and CDR2 from the germline V gene are SGHTA and FQGTGA. The CDR3 runs to 13 residues. V shed 0 bases and J shed 11 bases, with 11 bases lying between them. This CDR3 reads CASSLTQAQQQFF. CDR3 in DNA: TGTGCCAGCAGCTTAACGCAGGCACAGCAGCAGTTCTTC.